This T cell receptor (beta chain) appears in the sequencing data of a study of T cells in Graves' hyperthyroidism and ophthalmopathy. Regions amplified from RNA transcripts were the TCR beta CDR3 regions. Researchers ran a first-round RT-PCR on the TCR CDR3 using the HTBI primer set. TCRdb reprocessed the multiplex PCR reads with MiXCR, giving one entry per CDR3 protein. The sample lists approximately 410,000 distinct CDR3 sequences, around 13% occurring once. Points from the study as a whole: Model output signaled ophthalmopathy a median approximately 6 months ahead of onset. Ophthalmopathy was separated from stable hyperthyroidism by a 13 V-J model. Most clonotypes that expanded in the thyroid above 0.001 also showed up in blood.

Any patient presenting with uncontrolled infection, other autoimmune disease, pregnancy or lactation was left out. This clonotype was observed a few times. The antigen remains undetermined. Sequenced sample: blood. The TCR was taken from a young woman with Graves' hyperthyroidism.

The chain's CDR3 is CASSLRGANQPQHF. For the CDR3, the DNA is TGTGCCAGCAGTTTGAGGGGGGCAAACCAGCCCCAGCATTTT. The rearrangement uses TRBV28 and TRBJ1-5, with D possibly being TRBD1 (6 bases). V shed 3 bases and J shed 7 bases, with 13 bases lying between them. This CDR3 spans 14 amino acids. Germline assignment: CDR1 MDHEN and CDR2 SYDVKM.